These T cell receptor beta chains were read from a single sample in a study of T cell responses to AZD1222 COVID-19 vaccine. Generated by immunoSEQ multiplex PCR, the TCRdb table keeps only in-frame clones and is missing some. The sample holds some 140,000 clones, roughly 90% seen once. The starting material was peripheral blood, obtained on day 0 of AZD1222 vaccination. Source of these receptors: an adult in good health. CDR3s include the opening cysteine and the closing phenylalanine or tryptophan. The D gene is left open where the match is weak. Clone size is stated in some rows and not others, as once, few, many or a class when expanded.

j_call v_call d_call clone_size cdr3_nt cdr3_aa
TRBJ2-5 TRBV28 NA NA TGTGCCAGCAGTTTGGCCAGCGCCTTGGGGACCCAGTACTTC CASSLASALGTQYF
TRBJ2-4 TRBV27 TRBD1 NA TGTGCCAGCAGTCCCTTCCTGGGACAGGGTAGGGCCAAAAACATTCAGTACTTC CASSPFLGQGRAKNIQYF
TRBJ2-3 TRBV7-9 NA once TGTGCCAGCAGCGAAAACCGGGATACGCAGTATTTT CASSENRDTQYF
TRBJ1-2 TRBV10-3 TRBD1 NA TGTGCCATCAGCGGGACAGTGAGGGGGATAGGAAGTGGCTACACCTTC CAISGTVRGIGSGYTF
TRBJ1-2 TRBV7-9 NA NA TGTGCCAGCAGCTTAACAGCCGCCTATGGCTACACCTTC CASSLTAAYGYTF
TRBJ1-2 TRBV27 NA NA TGTGCCAGCAGTTCCGGCACAGCGCGTCCGTTCACCTTC CASSSGTARPFTF
TRBJ1-1 TRBV9 NA NA TGTGCCAGCAGCGAAATCAGACAGGTTGAAGCTTTCTTT CASSEIRQVEAFF
TRBJ1-1 TRBV6-6 NA NA TGTGCCAGCAGTACACAGGAGAACACTGAAGCTTTCTTT CASSTQENTEAFF
TRBJ2-5 TRBV10-1 NA NA TGCGCCAGCAGCGATTATACAAGAGACCCATCAACTTGGACCCAGTACTTC CASSDYTRDPSTWTQYF
TRBJ1-5 TRBV19 NA NA TGTGCCAGTAGTTTTGAAGGGAGTTCGGGTCAGCCCCAGCATTTT CASSFEGSSGQPQHF
TRBJ1-1 TRBV27 NA NA TGTGCCAGCAGTTTACGAGGGCGAACTGAAGCTTTCTTT CASSLRGRTEAFF
TRBJ1-1 TRBV6-8 NA NA TGTGCCAGCAGCCCGACGTCGGACACTGAAGCTTTCTTT CASSPTSDTEAFF
TRBJ1-2 TRBV30 NA NA TGTGCCTGGAGTGTAGGGCAGGACGACTATGGCTACACCTTC CAWSVGQDDYGYTF
TRBJ1-5 TRBV28 TRBD1 NA TGTGCCAGCAGTTACGGGCCCGTGACAGGGGGCGTCGATCAGCCCCAGCATTTT CASSYGPVTGGVDQPQHF
TRBJ1-2 TRBV3-1/TRBV3-2 NA NA TGTGCCAGCAGCCTCCTAGATGCCCGAGGCTACACCTTC CASSLLDARGYTF
TRBJ1-2 TRBV6-4 NA once TGTGCCAGCAGGAAGAGTGGACAAAACTATGGCTACACCTTC CASRKSGQNYGYTF
TRBJ2-7 TRBV6-2/TRBV6-3 NA NA TGTGCCAGCAGTAACTCCCGGGACTTCCACGAGCAGTACTTC CASSNSRDFHEQYF
TRBJ2-1 TRBV5-6 TRBD1 once TGTGCCAGCAGCAGATCCGACAGGGGGAACAATGAGCAGTTCTTC CASSRSDRGNNEQFF
TRBJ1-3 TRBV28 NA NA TGTGCCAGCAGTTTAGTTGGGGAGGTAAACACCATATATTTT CASSLVGEVNTIYF
TRBJ2-7 TRBV6-5 NA NA TGTGCCAGCAGTTCCCGGGACGGGGCCTACGAGCAGTACTTC CASSSRDGAYEQYF
TRBJ1-5 TRBV6-1 NA NA TGTGCCAGCAGTGAAGTGCGGACAGTGCCCCAGCATTTT CASSEVRTVPQHF
TRBJ1-1 TRBV9 NA once TGTGCCAGCAGCAACCGAGAGGGGGTCAACACTGAAGCTTTCTTT CASSNREGVNTEAFF
TRBJ2-7 TRBV2 TRBD2 NA TGTGCCAGCAGTGGGCTAGCGGTTTACGAGCAGTACTTC CASSGLAVYEQYF
TRBJ2-2 TRBV18 NA NA TGTGCCAGCTCACGCCAGCGCGGGGAGCTGTTTTTT CASSRQRGELFF
TRBJ2-7 TRBV27 NA NA TGTGCCAGCGGATTAACAGGGCCTCTCTACGAGCAGTACTTC CASGLTGPLYEQYF
TRBJ1-1 TRBV30 NA NA TGTGCCTGGAGTGTTGGGGGGCGCACTGAAGCTTTCTTT CAWSVGGRTEAFF
TRBJ2-2 TRBV7-6 TRBD1 once TGTGCCAGCAGCTTACAGGGGGTCACCGGGGAGCTGTTTTTT CASSLQGVTGELFF
TRBJ1-5 TRBV7-3 NA NA TGTGCCAGCAGCTCAGACGGAGTCGGGCAGCCCCAGCATTTT CASSSDGVGQPQHF
TRBJ1-4 TRBV7-2 NA once TGTGCCAGCAGCTTATCACGTGCAACTAATGAAAAACTGTTTTTT CASSLSRATNEKLFF
TRBJ1-1 TRBV29-1 TRBD1 few TGCAGCGTTAAGGGACAGGGGGCGAAAGCTTTCTTT CSVKGQGAKAFF
TRBJ2-7 TRBV7-8 NA large TGTGCCAGCAGGGAGAGGGAACACTACTACTACGAGCAGTACTTC CASREREHYYYEQYF
TRBJ2-3 TRBV6-4 TRBD1 NA TGTGCCAGCAGGCCTGGGACAGGGGTAGCAGATACGCAGTATTTT CASRPGTGVADTQYF
TRBJ1-1 TRBV5-4 NA NA TGTGCCAGCAGCTTGGCCGGCGGGGACACTGAAGCTTTCTTT CASSLAGGDTEAFF
TRBJ2-3 TRBV7-2 TRBD1 NA TGTGCCAGCAGCTTACCTAGACAGGGGGCTTCAAATACGCAGTATTTT CASSLPRQGASNTQYF
TRBJ2-4 TRBV2 TRBD2 few TGTGCCAGCAGTGCTTTGACTAGCGGGGGAGCCAAAAACATTCAGTACTTC CASSALTSGGAKNIQYF
TRBJ1-1 TRBV27 NA NA TGTGCCAGCAGTTTGCTGAAGGGGAACACTGAAGCTTTCTTT CASSLLKGNTEAFF
TRBJ1-3 TRBV11-2 NA NA TGTGCCAGCAGCTTCGGTGGAAACACCATATATTTT CASSFGGNTIYF
TRBJ2-7 TRBV27 NA NA TGTGCCAGCAGTTTTTCGTCCGGGACTTTATCCTACGAGCAGTACTTC CASSFSSGTLSYEQYF
TRBJ1-2 TRBV28 NA NA TGTGCCAGCGGGTATCAGGGGCACCATGGCTACACCTTC CASGYQGHHGYTF
TRBJ1-6 TRBV6-1 TRBD1 NA TGTGCCAGCCGTGACAGGGGCTCCTATAATTCACCCCTCCACTTT CASRDRGSYNSPLHF
TRBJ1-4 TRBV23-1 NA NA TGCGCCAGCAGTCCCGAGACCAGGCCCCGCCGGATCGTACTGGAGAAACTGTTTTTT CASSPETRPRRIVLEKLFF
TRBJ1-1 TRBV19 TRBD1 NA TGTGCCAGTGTACAGGGGGCAAGGGGGAACACTGAAGCTTTCTTT CASVQGARGNTEAFF
TRBJ2-7 TRBV27 NA NA TGTGCCAGCAGTAAACAGGTAATGTCCTACGAGCAGTACTTC CASSKQVMSYEQYF
TRBJ1-5 TRBV27 TRBD1 NA TGTGCCAGCAGTTCAGGACAGGTGCCATGGCCCCAGCATTTT CASSSGQVPWPQHF
TRBJ1-2 TRBV5-1 NA NA TGCGCCAGCAGCTTCGGGGAAGGCAGCGGCTACACCTTC CASSFGEGSGYTF
TRBJ2-1 TRBV9 TRBD1 few TGTGCCAGCAGCTCGCGTCCCGGGACAGGGGGCGATGAGCAGTTCTTC CASSSRPGTGGDEQFF
TRBJ1-1 TRBV10-1 NA once TGCGCCAGCAGTGAGTCCCTTAACACTGAAGCTTTCTTT CASSESLNTEAFF
TRBJ2-1 TRBV5-4 TRBD1 NA TGTGCCAGCAGCGGCAAGACAGGGGGCGATCTCAATGAGCAGTTCTTC CASSGKTGGDLNEQFF
TRBJ1-2 TRBV14 NA NA TGTGCCAGCAGCCGCGGGGGACTCCGGGGCTACACCTTC CASSRGGLRGYTF
TRBJ1-6 TRBV7-9 NA once TGTGCCAGCAGCTCTACCGGGACTTTCAATTCACCCCTCCACTTT CASSSTGTFNSPLHF
TRBJ1-5 TRBV9 NA NA TGTGCCAGCAGCGTAGAAAGCAGCAATCAGCCCCAGCATTTT CASSVESSNQPQHF
TRBJ1-1 TRBV5-1 NA NA TGCGCCAGCAGCCCACAGGGTGGGAACACTGAAGCTTTCTTT CASSPQGGNTEAFF
TRBJ1-5 TRBV7-2 NA few TGTGCCAGCAGCTGGGGACAAACTAATCGGCCCCAGCATTTT CASSWGQTNRPQHF
TRBJ2-7 TRBV9 NA NA TGTGCCAGCAGCGTAGCACCCTATCTGGGCGAGCAGTACTTC CASSVAPYLGEQYF
TRBJ1-4 TRBV7-9 TRBD1 NA TGTGCCAGCAGCTCGGGACAGGGCGGCGAAAAACTGTTTTTT CASSSGQGGEKLFF
TRBJ1-2 TRBV2 TRBD1 once TGTGCCAGCACTGATCGGACAGGGGGGTTCGCTGGCTACACCTTC CASTDRTGGFAGYTF
TRBJ1-1 TRBV29-1 TRBD1 NA TGCAGCGTTGATGGGACAGGGCAGAACACTGAAGCTTTCTTT CSVDGTGQNTEAFF
TRBJ2-3 TRBV5-1 NA NA TGCGCCAGCAGCTTGGTGAACCTAAAGACAGATACGCAGTATTTT CASSLVNLKTDTQYF
TRBJ2-3 TRBV29-1 NA once TGCAGCGTTGTACACAGTTTCACAGATACGCAGTATTTT CSVVHSFTDTQYF
TRBJ2-7 TRBV29-1 NA NA TGCAGCGTTGAGGGAAGCTACGAGCAGTACTTC CSVEGSYEQYF